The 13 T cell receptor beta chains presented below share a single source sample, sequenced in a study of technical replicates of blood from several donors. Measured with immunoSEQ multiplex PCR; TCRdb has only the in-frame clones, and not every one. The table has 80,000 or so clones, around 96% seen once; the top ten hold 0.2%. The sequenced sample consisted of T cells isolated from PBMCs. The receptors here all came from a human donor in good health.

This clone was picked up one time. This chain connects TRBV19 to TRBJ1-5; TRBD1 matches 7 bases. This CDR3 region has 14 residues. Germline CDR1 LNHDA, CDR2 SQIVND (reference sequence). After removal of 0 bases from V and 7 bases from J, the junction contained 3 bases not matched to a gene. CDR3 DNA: TGTGCCAGTAGTATAGAACAGGGGAGACAGCCCCAGCATTTT. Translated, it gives CASSIEQGRQPQHF.

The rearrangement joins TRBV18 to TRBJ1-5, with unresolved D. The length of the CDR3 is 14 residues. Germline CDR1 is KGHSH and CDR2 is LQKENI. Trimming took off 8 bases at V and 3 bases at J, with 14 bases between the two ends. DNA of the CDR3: TGTGCCAGCCGATCACCAGGAACCAATCAGCCCCAGCATTTT. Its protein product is CASRSPGTNQPQHF.

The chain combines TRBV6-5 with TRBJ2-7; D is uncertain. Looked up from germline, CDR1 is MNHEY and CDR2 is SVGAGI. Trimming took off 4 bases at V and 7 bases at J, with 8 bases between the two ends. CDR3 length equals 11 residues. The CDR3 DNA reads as TGTGCCAGCAGTTGGCGGAGAGAGCAGTACTTC. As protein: CASSWRREQYF.

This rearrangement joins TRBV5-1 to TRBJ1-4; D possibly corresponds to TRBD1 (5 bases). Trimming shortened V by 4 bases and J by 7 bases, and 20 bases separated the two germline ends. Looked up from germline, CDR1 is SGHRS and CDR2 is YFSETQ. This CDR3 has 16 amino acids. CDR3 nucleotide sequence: TGCGCCAGCAGCCCCTTCGCAGGGTTTCGGGTTGAAAAACTGTTTTTT. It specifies CASSPFAGFRVEKLFF.

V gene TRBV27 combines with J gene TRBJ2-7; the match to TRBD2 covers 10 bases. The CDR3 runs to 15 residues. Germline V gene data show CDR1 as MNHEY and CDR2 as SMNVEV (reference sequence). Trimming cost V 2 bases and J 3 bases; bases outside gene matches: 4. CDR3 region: CASSLSGRAVYEQYF. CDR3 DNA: TGTGCCAGCAGTTTAAGCGGGAGGGCAGTCTACGAGCAGTACTTC.

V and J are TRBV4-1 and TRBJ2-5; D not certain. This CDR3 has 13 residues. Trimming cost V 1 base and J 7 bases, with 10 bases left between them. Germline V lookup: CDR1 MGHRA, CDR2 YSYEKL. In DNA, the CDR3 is TGCGCCAGCAGCCAAGGGGCTCTTCGGACCCAGTACTTC. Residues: CASSQGALRTQYF.

Here the CDR3 reads CAWSSRNEGTQYF. The CDR3 DNA reads as TGTGCCTGGTCCTCTAGGAATGAGGGAACGCAGTATTTT. The chain links TRBV30 to TRBJ2-3; D perhaps matches TRBD2 (5 bases). Trimming left V 5 bases short and J 9 bases short, with 18 bases between. This CDR3 has 13 residues. Per germline, CDR1 GTSNPN and CDR2 SVGIG (reference sequence).

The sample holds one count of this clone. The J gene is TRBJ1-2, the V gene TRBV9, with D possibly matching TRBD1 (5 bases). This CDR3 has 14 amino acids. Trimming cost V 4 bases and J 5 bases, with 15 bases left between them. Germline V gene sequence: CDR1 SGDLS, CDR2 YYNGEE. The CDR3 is CASSPAASGYGYTF. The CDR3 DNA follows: TGTGCCAGCAGCCCAGCCGCCTCAGGGTATGGCTACACCTTC.

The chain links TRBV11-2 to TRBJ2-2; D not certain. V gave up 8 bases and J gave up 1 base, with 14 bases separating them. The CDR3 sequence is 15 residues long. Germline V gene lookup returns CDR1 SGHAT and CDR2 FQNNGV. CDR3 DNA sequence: TGTGCCAGCTTACTCTTATCCCTGAACACCGGGGAGCTGTTTTTT. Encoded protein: CASLLLSLNTGELFF.

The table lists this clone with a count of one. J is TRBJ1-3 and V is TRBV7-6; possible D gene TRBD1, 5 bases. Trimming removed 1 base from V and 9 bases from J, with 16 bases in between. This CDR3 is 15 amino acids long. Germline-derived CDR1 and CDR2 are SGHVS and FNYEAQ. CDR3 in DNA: TGTGCCAGCAGCTTAGAGGGAGGACACCGGAGCACCATATATTTT. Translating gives CASSLEGGHRSTIYF.

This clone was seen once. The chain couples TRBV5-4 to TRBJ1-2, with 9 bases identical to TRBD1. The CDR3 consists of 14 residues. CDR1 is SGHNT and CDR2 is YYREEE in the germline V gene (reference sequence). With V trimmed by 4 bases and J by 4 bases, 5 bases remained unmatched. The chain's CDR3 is CASSPGQGSYGYTF. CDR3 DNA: TGTGCCAGCAGCCCGGGACAGGGAAGCTATGGCTACACCTTC.

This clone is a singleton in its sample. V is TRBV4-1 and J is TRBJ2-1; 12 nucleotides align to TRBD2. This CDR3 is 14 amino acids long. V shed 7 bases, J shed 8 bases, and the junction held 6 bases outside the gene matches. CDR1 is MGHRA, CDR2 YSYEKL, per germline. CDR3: CASNLGLAGDEQFF. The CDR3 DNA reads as TGCGCCAGCAACCTGGGACTAGCGGGCGATGAGCAGTTCTTC.

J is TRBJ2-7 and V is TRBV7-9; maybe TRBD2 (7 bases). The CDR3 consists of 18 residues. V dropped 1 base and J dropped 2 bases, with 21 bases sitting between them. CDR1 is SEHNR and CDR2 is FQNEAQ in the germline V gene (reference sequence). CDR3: CASSLVRTGGRGAYEQYF. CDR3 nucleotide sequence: TGTGCCAGCAGCTTAGTTAGAACCGGGGGGAGGGGGGCCTACGAGCAGTACTTC.